The 26 T cell receptor beta chains in this list originate from one sample, sequenced in a study of PD-1 blockade in classical Hodgkin lymphoma. The table came from immunoSEQ multiplex PCR; TCRdb's copy has only in-frame clones and leaves some out. The data show approximately 4,500 clones, 70% to 85% seen once. Each and every patient relapsed after autologous stem cell transplantation, and patients got differing brentuximab vedotin exposure. The CD8+ T cells came from thawed PBMCs through magnetic negative selection. The specimen comprised CD8+ T cells from blood, sampled at baseline. The receptors stem from a human donor with classical Hodgkin lymphoma.

This chain uses TRBV5-1 with TRBJ1-2; D might be TRBD1 (5 bases). In germline, CDR1 is SGHRS, CDR2 YFSETQ. V shed 1 base and J shed 2 bases, with 9 bases lying between them. The CDR3 loop spans 14 amino acids. In DNA, the CDR3 is TGCGCCAGCAGCTTGACAGGATACAACTATGGCTACACCTTC. This gives the protein CASSLTGYNYGYTF.

This clone rates as hyperexpanded. The chain employs TRBV11-1 and TRBJ2-3, with D maybe TRBD1 (5 bases). The germline gives CDR1 SGHAT, CDR2 FQDESV (reference sequence). Trimming stripped 1 base from V and 2 bases from J, with 7 bases between. This CDR3 has 14 residues. CDR3 sequence: CASSLEGYTDTQYF. CDR3 DNA: TGTGCCAGCAGCTTAGAGGGGTACACAGATACGCAGTATTTT.

The V gene is TRBV6-5, the J gene TRBJ1-2; D is ambiguous. Germline lookup yields CDR1 MNHEY and CDR2 SVGAGI. This CDR3 is built from 15 residues. Trimming cost V 0 bases and J 2 bases, with 10 bases left between them. CDR3 sequence: CASSYSAGPNYGYTF. DNA of the CDR3: TGTGCCAGCAGTTACTCAGCAGGCCCAAACTATGGCTACACCTTC.

V and J are TRBV27 and TRBJ1-1; D is possibly TRBD1 (6 bases). The CDR3 consists of 14 residues. Trimming left V 6 bases short and J 0 bases short, with 11 bases between. The V gene's germline CDR1 is MNHEY and CDR2 SMNVEV (reference sequence). This chain's CDR3 is CASRPQGMNTEAFF. The DNA of the CDR3 is TGTGCCAGCAGGCCCCAGGGGATGAACACTGAAGCTTTCTTT.

The V call is TRBV2, the J call TRBJ2-5; TRBD2 agrees at 8 bases. The J segment lost 5 bases and the V segment lost 10 bases, leaving 9 bases of the junction unmatched. The CDR3 runs to 13 residues. Germline-derived CDR1 and CDR2 are SNHLY and FYNNEI. CDR3 in amino acids: CATPLSGGETQYF. CDR3 bases: TGTGCCACCCCGCTCAGCGGGGGCGAGACCCAGTACTTC.

This chain connects TRBV7-9 to TRBJ1-4; tentatively, D is TRBD1 (5 bases). The V gene's germline CDR1 is SEHNR and CDR2 FQNEAQ (reference sequence). CDR3 length: 15 amino acids. Trimming stripped 5 bases from V and 3 bases from J, with 13 bases between. Here the CDR3 DNA reads TGTGCCAGCAGCGGAGAGGGGTGGCCTAATGAAAAACTGTTTTTT. It translates to CASSGEGWPNEKLFF.

V is TRBV6-5 and J is TRBJ1-2, with 10 bases aligning to TRBD1. The germline V gene has CDR1 MNHEY and CDR2 SVGAGI. CDR3 length: 16 residues. V gave up 8 bases and J gave up 4 bases; unmatched junction bases: 13. The CDR3 protein is CASGSWRDRGVYGYTF. The CDR3, as DNA: TGTGCCAGCGGTTCCTGGAGGGACAGGGGCGTCTATGGCTACACCTTC.

About this clone: One end of the junction varies from germline; a read error may be responsible. The genes are TRBV10-3 and TRBJ2-5; D remains ambiguous. The CDR3 has 9 amino acids. The V gene's germline CDR1 is ENHRY and CDR2 SYGVKD. The CDR3, as DNA: TGTGCCATCAGGGACGAGACGAACTTC. Amino acids: CAIRDETNF.

This clone came up a few times. The chain has TRBV10-2 and TRBJ2-7; D gene uncertain. Germline CDR1 WSHSY, CDR2 SAAADI. The CDR3 is 12 amino acids. Trimming shortened V by 0 bases and J by 3 bases, and 3 bases separated the two germline ends. The CDR3 is CASSESFYEQYF. The CDR3 DNA reads TGCGCCAGCAGTGAGTCTTTCTACGAGCAGTACTTC.

This clone was seen only once. The chain combines TRBV6-5 with TRBJ2-1; a possible D gene is TRBD2 (5 bases). The CDR3 contains 15 residues. Trimming removed 3 bases from V and 0 bases from J, with 9 bases in between. Germline V gene sequence: CDR1 MNHEY, CDR2 SVGAGI. The CDR3 nucleotides are TGTGCCAGCAGTTATATAGGGAGCTCCTACAATGAGCAGTTCTTC. Amino acid sequence: CASSYIGSSYNEQFF.

The V gene is TRBV19, the J gene TRBJ2-7; tentatively, D is TRBD1 (6 bases). V gave up 0 bases and J gave up 2 bases, with 11 bases separating them. Germline V gene lookup returns CDR1 LNHDA and CDR2 SQIVND (reference sequence). CDR3 size: 15 residues. This chain's CDR3 is CASSIEDRLTYEQYF. CDR3 in DNA: TGTGCCAGTAGTATAGAGGACAGATTGACCTACGAGCAGTACTTC.

The chain combines TRBV4-3 with TRBJ2-7, with TRBD2 as a possible D gene (5 bases). This CDR3 has 14 residues. V dropped 1 base and J dropped 1 base, with 8 bases sitting between them. The germline V gene has CDR1 LGHNA and CDR2 YSLEER. In nucleotides, the CDR3 is TGCGCCAGCAGCCAAGGGCCGGGATCCTACGAGCAGTACTTC. Its translation: CASSQGPGSYEQYF.

The chain uses TRBV7-9 and TRBJ1-2; 8 nucleotides line up with TRBD1. This CDR3 is 15 amino acids long. Unmatched junction bases numbered 9, after V lost 5 bases and J lost 4 bases. Germline V gives CDR1 SEHNR, CDR2 FQNEAQ (reference sequence). The CDR3 loop is CASSHTGQGGYGYTF. The DNA for the CDR3 is TGTGCCAGCAGCCATACCGGACAGGGAGGCTATGGCTACACCTTC.

This clone was detected once. This chain joins TRBV9 and TRBJ1-1; D might be TRBD1 (5 bases). The CDR3 length is 14 residues. Germline lookup yields CDR1 SGDLS and CDR2 YYNGEE. The V and J ends lost 3 bases and 3 bases respectively, with 12 bases between them. As DNA, the CDR3 is TGTGCCAGCAGCGGGGGACGGAGGGACACTGAAGCTTTCTTT. Encoded protein: CASSGGRRDTEAFF.

The rearrangement uses TRBV7-4 and TRBJ1-5; perhaps TRBD1 as D (6 bases). CDR1 is SGHVT, CDR2 SQSDAQ, per germline. CDR3 length: 18 residues. V was shortened by 0 bases and J by 3 bases, with 18 bases between the two germline ends. CDR3 region: CASSLAGQLAGSNQPQHF. The CDR3 coding sequence is TGTGCCAGCAGCTTAGCCGGACAGCTCGCCGGCTCCAATCAGCCCCAGCATTTT.

The chain joins TRBV9 to TRBJ2-1; either TRBD1 or TRBD2 may supply D (5 bases each). This CDR3 has 16 amino acids. Trimming shortened V by 0 bases and J by 4 bases, and 14 bases separated the two germline ends. Germline CDR1 reads SGDLS; CDR2 reads YYNGEE. The CDR3 protein is CASSVGGTKYYNEQFF. In DNA, the CDR3 is TGTGCCAGCAGCGTAGGGGGGACGAAGTATTACAATGAGCAGTTCTTC.

This clone was counted a few times. The J gene is TRBJ2-7, the V gene TRBV5-8; 9 bases align to TRBD2. The germline gives CDR1 SGHTS, CDR2 YDEGEE. Trimming cost V 3 bases and J 2 bases; bases outside gene matches: 3. The CDR3 length is 14 residues. CDR3 sequence: CASSYSGGTYEQYF. The CDR3 DNA is TGTGCCAGCAGCTATAGCGGGGGCACCTACGAGCAGTACTTC.

This rearrangement joins TRBV6-5 to TRBJ1-5; the D gene is possibly TRBD1 (5 bases). Trimming removed 0 bases at V and 1 base at J, with 7 bases between. The CDR3 totals 15 residues. In germline, CDR1 is MNHEY, CDR2 SVGAGI. CDR3 sequence (DNA): TGTGCCAGCAGTTACTCGCGGGGGAGCAATCAGCCCCAGCATTTT. Its protein is CASSYSRGSNQPQHF.

The CDR3 sequence is CASSLWDRNNSPLHF. DNA for the CDR3: TGTGCCAGCAGCTTATGGGACAGAAATAATTCACCCCTCCACTTT. This chain uses TRBV5-6 with TRBJ1-6; 7 nucleotides match TRBD1. In germline, CDR1 is SGHDT, CDR2 YYEEEE. Trimming cost V 2 bases and J 5 bases; bases outside gene matches: 4. The CDR3 extends over 15 amino acids.

This clone came up a few times. The chain is built from TRBV9 and TRBJ1-5; D is perhaps TRBD1 (5 bases). V lost 3 bases and J lost 7, with 17 bases in between. The CDR3 consists of 15 residues. Germline CDR1 SGDLS, CDR2 YYNGEE. The CDR3 protein is CASSESPWGNQPQHF. Here the CDR3 DNA reads TGTGCCAGCAGCGAATCTCCGTGGGGGAACCAGCCCCAGCATTTT.

This chain links TRBV2 with TRBJ2-4; 13 nucleotides align to TRBD2. Trimming cost V 6 bases and J 0 bases; bases outside gene matches: 8. This CDR3 has 18 amino acids. CDR1 and CDR2 (germline): SNHLY, FYNNEI. The CDR3 here is CASRLTSGGTIAKNIQYF. The CDR3 bases are TGTGCCAGCAGGCTGACTAGCGGGGGGACGATAGCCAAAAACATTCAGTACTTC. Together with reference TRBV2 and TRBJ2-4, the CDR3 gives the full variable domain: EPEVTQTPSHQVTQMGQEVILRCVPISNHLYFYWYRQILGQKVEFLVSFYNNEISEKSEIFDDQFSVERPDGSNFTLKIRSTKLEDSAMYFCASRLTSGGTIAKNIQYFGAGTRLSVL.

The chain is built from TRBV27 and TRBJ2-1, with TRBD1 matching over 7 bases. Germline lookup yields CDR1 MNHEY and CDR2 SMNVEV (reference sequence). The CDR3 loop spans 13 amino acids. With V trimmed by 1 base and J by 8 bases, 2 bases remained unmatched. CDR3 sequence: CASSLYRGHEQFF. CDR3 in DNA: TGTGCCAGCAGTTTATACAGGGGCCATGAGCAGTTCTTC.

This sequence joins TRBV10-3 and TRBJ1-6; D unresolved. The CDR3 totals 11 residues. The V end lost 8 bases, the J end lost 7 bases, and 6 bases lay between the germline ends. Germline CDR1 ENHRY, CDR2 SYGVKD. This chain's CDR3 is CAIGLNSPLHF. For the CDR3, the DNA is TGTGCCATCGGACTGAATTCACCCCTCCACTTT.

The chain carries TRBV11-2 and TRBJ1-2, with 8 bases identical to TRBD1. The CDR3 consists of 15 residues. Trimming cost V 5 bases and J 4 bases; bases outside gene matches: 9. Germline CDR1 and CDR2: SGHAT and FQNNGV. The CDR3 DNA reads as TGTGCCAGCAGCCATACCGGACAGGGAGGCTATGGCTACACCTTC. Translation gives CASSHTGQGGYGYTF. The full variable domain, rest sourced from reference TRBV11-2 and TRBJ1-2, is EAGVAQSPRYKIIEKRQSVAFWCNPISGHATLYWYQQILGQGPKLLIQFQNNGVVDDSQLPKDRFSAERLKGVDSTLKIQPAKLEDSAVYLCASSHTGQGGYGYTFGSGTRLTVV.

This chain connects TRBV6-1 to TRBJ1-5; D unclear. The CDR3 spans 17 residues. Trimming removed 1 base from V and 0 bases from J, with 13 bases in between. Per the germline V gene, CDR1 is MNHNS and CDR2 is SASEGT. The CDR3 region is CASSEVAATNSNQPQHF. CDR3 in DNA: TGTGCCAGCAGTGAAGTGGCCGCTACCAATAGCAATCAGCCCCAGCATTTT.

The V call is TRBV4-3, the J call TRBJ2-1; 10 nucleotides align to TRBD2. The V and J ends lost 0 bases and 7 bases, in that order; junction bases with no gene match: 3. This CDR3 contains 15 residues. CDR1 LGHNA and CDR2 YSLEER come from the germline V gene. In DNA form, the CDR3 reads TGCGCCAGCAGCCAAGATAGGACTAGCGGAAATGAGCAGTTCTTC. As protein: CASSQDRTSGNEQFF.